Given below is one T cell receptor (beta chain) in context. Its antigen remains undetermined. Nothing much larger sits one base from this clone, and base qualities are not available. The entry originates in a study of cytomegalovirus exposure and HLA in healthy donors (dated by TCRdb to the late 2010s). Context from the whole study: An earlier analysis of approximately 600 of the donors reported about 250 Gb of sequence data and roughly 100 million unique TCR beta sequences from 150 million to 200 million T cells. Approximately 300 gigabases of sequencing data and 91 million or so unique TCR sequences made up an early release that covered roughly 670 HLA-typed donors. Among the roughly 370 genotyped donors, around 81% belonged to the genetic ancestry cluster associated with self-reported Caucasian donors. The study aimed to test whether signatures of past pathogen exposure could be identified by cataloging public T cell receptors. The T cell repertoires of 550 to 850 subjects were profiled by immunosequencing and related to cytomegalovirus serostatus. In addition to the first cohort of roughly 700 subjects, a separate validation cohort of some 120 different subjects was used. High-throughput TCR immunosequencing, statistical association of individual TCRs with disease status, and machine learning were combined to predict cytomegalovirus infection status. To study patterns of TCR occurrence, a later analysis re-analyzed previously published TCR beta repertoires from 666 donors and added high-resolution HLA genotyping. Rather than drawing on any new phenotypic data, the later analysis identified candidate immune exposures from TCR beta sequences and the way those sequences occurred across donors. An earlier analysis of approximately 500 of the donors applied high-throughput TCR beta sequencing to assess whether each TCR beta V gene segment acted as functional or pseudogenic. Donor age, sex, ethnicity and CMV serostatus were compiled alongside the repertoire data. Genome-wide SNP genotypes for about three fifths of the roughly 670 donors were used in a later genetic analysis, which treated that subset as a discovery cohort. All discovery cohort repertoires had been generated using a single sequencing platform. HLA typing included class I and class II loci at four-digit resolution. Typing coverage varied by locus: about 620-630 donors for A, B, C, DRB1 and DQB1; 522 for DQA1; approximately 610 for DPA1; about 450 for DPB1. About 5 DR-DQ haplotypes were handled as single units for association and clustering, since linkage in the cohort was strong. Across approximately 400 genotyped donors of the cohort, an average of about 240,000 unique TCR beta nucleotide sequences per donor were sequenced, and approximately 17% of those sequences were non-productive. Study-wide conclusions, independent of this receptor: It was suggested by the authors that the approach could potentially be generalized to other disease states and immunological phenotypes. Presence/absence analyses assumed roughly uniform sequencing depth across donors, an assumption that may not hold. While some public TCRs were present in many individuals, most TCR sequences turned up only very rarely across donors. Some IMGT-functional V segments, including TRBV6-2 and TRBV6-3, could not be told apart with the 87-base-pair reads, so those segments were excluded. A later analysis reported that several top co-occurrence clusters appeared linked to parvovirus B19, influenza, CMV and Epstein-Barr virus. In a later analysis, HLA-associated TCR beta chains were found to be more clonally expanded and to have lower generation probabilities than equally common non-associated chains. Most CMV-associated TCR beta chains appeared to be HLA-restricted in a later analysis, and the HLA associations seemed to be driven largely by CMV exposure. According to a later genetic analysis, donors in an Asian-associated ancestry cluster had fewer N-insertions in productive TCRs than the approximately 630-donor mean. V-gene and J-gene trimming of TCR beta chains was associated with a missense DCLRE1C variant in a later genetic analysis, and the association was replicated in an independent cohort. In this cohort, only TCR beta chains were sequenced, and detectable features were limited by the absence of alpha or paired-chain data. Because counts were too low, under 20 rarely observed V segments, including chromosome 9 orphons, were left out of the earlier analysis of approximately 580 of the donors. Cytomegalovirus status was reported to be diagnosed by the classifier with high specificity and sensitivity in both the original and validation cohorts. The sequencing pipeline was judged likely to have produced a cluster of highly shared sequence variants as a technical artifact. A further reported finding was that TCR beta sequences accurately predicted the HLA-A and HLA-B alleles for most subjects in the first cohort. Because some donors lacked HLA typing at each locus, the association tests relied only on the typed subset. The study gave a list of under 200 TCR beta chains associated with cytomegalovirus. Correlated functional status among segregating V segments might reflect linkage disequilibrium, but an unknown experimental factor could not be ruled out. At a false discovery rate of 0.05, a later analysis linked 15,000 to 20,000 TCR beta sequences to specific HLA alleles. For the cohort, immune exposure information was limited to CMV serostatus. In an earlier analysis of over 550 of the donors, most TCR beta V segments were observed in productive rearrangements about 87% or about 30% of the time, broadly matching IMGT annotations. Strong co-occurrence of HLA alleles, especially DR and DQ, made assigning TCR associations to individual alleles difficult. In a later analysis, TCR association rates were found to vary across HLA loci, with the most associated TCRs seen for DRB1 alleles and the fewest for HLA-C alleles. A few of the identified cytomegalovirus-associated TCR beta chains were confirmed in vitro to be specific for cytomegalovirus antigens.

The cohort consisted of 600 to 700 healthy bone marrow donors. At the time of sampling, all cohort members were nominally healthy, though unrecorded immune exposures were likely present. The donor tested CMV seronegative and was one of the 352 seronegative cohort members. A peripheral blood sample was collected from each donor, and TCR beta sequencing was performed on peripheral blood mononuclear cells. The Qiagen DNeasy Blood Extraction Kit was used to extract genomic DNA from the blood cell samples. Library method: the immunoSEQ multiplex PCR assay. The multiplex PCR relied on a mix of 60 forward primers for TCR Vbeta segments and 13 reverse primers for TCR Jbeta segments. A multiplex PCR assay on genomic DNA amplified the CDR3 region of rearranged TCR beta genes. On the Illumina HiSeq System, the amplified TCR beta libraries were sequenced as 87-base-pair reads. The published analysis was carried out like this. In a later analysis, roughly 80 million unique TCR beta chains were counted across the 666 repertoires, and roughly 11 million of these chains were shared by at least two donors. Raw reads were error-corrected and collapsed into unique sequences by a nearest-neighbor algorithm in which closely related sequences were merged to remove PCR and sequencing errors. Alignment of CDR3 sequences to IMGT reference sequences was used to assign V, D and J gene segments. Each retained sequence needed at least a six-nucleotide match to both a V gene segment and a J gene segment. A rearrangement was called productive if the CDR3 had no stop codons and remained in frame with V and J, and every other rearrangement was called non-productive. Following IMGT convention, CDR3 was defined as the stretch from the second conserved V-encoded cysteine up to the conserved J-encoded phenylalanine. Sequences without an unambiguous match to a single V gene segment were excluded from the earlier analysis of 587 of the donors. An earlier analysis of roughly 590 of the donors called V segments functional above 56.7% productive rearrangements and segregating when the between-donor standard deviation exceeded 5%. A statistical classification framework was developed to diagnose cytomegalovirus status using the catalog of TCR beta chain sequences. In a later analysis, TCR nucleotide sequences were compared against IMGT/GENE-DB human TR gene sequences so that V and J genes could be assigned. In a later analysis, CDR3 sequences and most-parsimonious VDJ recombination scenarios were assigned using the TCRdist pipeline. In a later analysis, every TCR beta chain was defined by the combination of its CDR3 amino acid sequence and its V-gene family, and reads without a unique V-gene family were dropped. A later analysis removed roughly 590 highly shared, low-generation-probability nucleotide sequences to deal with suspected cross-contamination and a sequencing artifact. A later analysis calculated a clonal expansion index for each public chain from normalized within-repertoire ranks of inferred template counts. Generation probabilities in a later analysis came from a VDJ recombination model fitted to out-of-frame rearrangements, and those results were checked against IGoR. Hypergeometric tests were used in a later analysis to score TCR-TCR, TCR-HLA and TCR-CMV co-occurrence, with a repertoire-size bias correction applied to the TCR pairs. A later analysis estimated false discovery rates by permuting HLA or CMV assignments 20 times. A later analysis grouped co-occurring TCRs with DBSCAN, adding TCRdist sequence similarity when clustering within HLA-allele-positive subsets. For co-occurrence clustering, repertoires with fewer than 30,000 or more than 120,000 public chains were excluded, along with four or five repertoires with anomalous nucleotide sharing. This is the immuneACCESS table as TCRdb keeps it, with only in-frame sequences that have V and J called. A part of the clones is gone; compared with another copy, unresolved V genes explain less than half, and the rest is unexplained. That table gives V, J and clone size, and the DNA gave D and trimming. The sample data list approximately 150,000 clones, and 60% to 85% of these were observed just once. The top ten clones comprise less than 2% of the sample.

The CDR3 numbers 14 residues from cysteine through phenylalanine. Of the read, only the CDR3 DNA is kept; its 42 bases are in frame from base 1. Taken from the germline V gene, the CDR1 and CDR2 loops are WSHSY and SAAADI. V is cut by 3 bases and J by 3 bases, and the space between the germline ends is 11 bases. Recombination connected TRBV10-2 to TRBJ1-1; possibly the D gene is TRBD1, per 5 matching bases. The sample taken for sequencing was PBMCs. The TCR was taken from a young woman in good health and CMV-seronegative. The CDR3 amino acid sequence is: CASSDTGGDTEAFF. In nucleotides, the sequence is TGCGCCAGCAGTGATACTGGAGGGGACACTGAAGCTTTCTTT.